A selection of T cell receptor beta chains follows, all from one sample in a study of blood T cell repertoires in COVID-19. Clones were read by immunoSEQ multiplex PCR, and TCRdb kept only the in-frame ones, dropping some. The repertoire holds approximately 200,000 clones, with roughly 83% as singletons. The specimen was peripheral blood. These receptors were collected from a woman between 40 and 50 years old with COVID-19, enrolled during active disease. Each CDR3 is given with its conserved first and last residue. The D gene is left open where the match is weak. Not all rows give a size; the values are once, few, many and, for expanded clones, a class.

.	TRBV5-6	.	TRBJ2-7	TGTGCCAGTGCCGGGACTCCCAGTGATCGGCAGTACTTC	CASAGTPSDRQYF
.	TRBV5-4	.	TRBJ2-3	TGTGCCAGCAGCTTGAGGCGGGGCACAGATACGCAGTATTTT	CASSLRRGTDTQYF
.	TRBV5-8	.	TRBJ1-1	TGTGCCAGCAGCTTACCCTTGACACCTTTCTTT	CASSLPLTPFF
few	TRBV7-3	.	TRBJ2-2	TGTGCCAGCAGCTTAACGTTAACGGGCGGGGAGCTGTTTTTT	CASSLTLTGGELFF
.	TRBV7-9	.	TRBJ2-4	TGTGCCAGCAGCCGAACGGGACAAGCCAAAAACATTCAGTACTTC	CASSRTGQAKNIQYF
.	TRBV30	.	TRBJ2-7	TGTGCCTGGAGTAGAAAGTCTACCTACGAGCAGTACTTC	CAWSRKSTYEQYF
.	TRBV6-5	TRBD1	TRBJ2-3	TGTGCCAGCAGTAGGACAGGGGCGAGGACAGATACGCAGTATTTT	CASSRTGARTDTQYF
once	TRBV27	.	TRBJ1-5	TGTGCCAGCGGCCGGGAAGGCAATCAGCCCCAGCATTTT	CASGREGNQPQHF
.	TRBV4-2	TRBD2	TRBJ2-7	TGTGCCAGCAGCCAAGGGCTAGCGGAGACCTACGAGCAGTACTTC	CASSQGLAETYEQYF
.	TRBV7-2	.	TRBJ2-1	TGTGCCAGCAGCTTAGTTTCCCTCAGGCTAAGCTCCTACAATGAGCAGTTCTTC	CASSLVSLRLSSYNEQFF
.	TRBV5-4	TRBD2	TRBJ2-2	TGTGCCAGCAGCCCACGTCGGGGGGGGTCTCCCACCGGGGAGCTGTTTTTT	CASSPRRGGSPTGELFF
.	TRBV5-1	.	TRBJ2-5	TGCGCCAGCAGCTTGGTCAGGTACCAAGAGACCCAGTACTTC	CASSLVRYQETQYF
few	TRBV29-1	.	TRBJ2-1	TGCAGCGTCCCCCTTGAGGGAAGGGCCTACAATGAGCAGTTCTTC	CSVPLEGRAYNEQFF
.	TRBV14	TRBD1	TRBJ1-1	TGTGCCAGCAGCCCCCTGGACAGGGCTGGAGCTTTCTTT	CASSPLDRAGAFF
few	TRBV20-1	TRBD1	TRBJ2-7	TGCAGTGGGACAGGGGGCTCCGAGCAGTACTTC	CSGTGGSEQYF
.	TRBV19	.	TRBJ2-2	TGTGCCAGTAGTATAGAAATCAGGGACGGGGAGCTGTTTTTT	CASSIEIRDGELFF
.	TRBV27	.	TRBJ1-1	TGTGCCAGCAGTTTATCGCCCGGCCAGAGGACTGAAGCTTTCTTT	CASSLSPGQRTEAFF
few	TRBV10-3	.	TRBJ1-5	TGTGCCATCAGTGAAGGAGGGACCCAGCCCCAGCATTTT	CAISEGGTQPQHF
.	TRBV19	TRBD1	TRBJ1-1	TGTGCCAGTAGTATTCTCATAGGACAGGGGAACACTGAAGCTTTCTTT	CASSILIGQGNTEAFF
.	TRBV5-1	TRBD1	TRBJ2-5	TGCGCCAGCAGCTTTGGGGACAGGGTAGGCGAGACCCAGTACTTC	CASSFGDRVGETQYF
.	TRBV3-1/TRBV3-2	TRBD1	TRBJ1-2	TGTGCCAGCAGCTGGACAGGGGGAAACTATGGCTACACCTTC	CASSWTGGNYGYTF
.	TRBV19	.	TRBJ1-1	TGTGCCAGTAGTTTCAGGGAAGTGAACACTGAAGCTTTCTTT	CASSFREVNTEAFF
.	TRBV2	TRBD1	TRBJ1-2	TGTGCCAGTCGCCCGTCAGGGGGCGACTATGGCTACACCTTC	CASRPSGGDYGYTF
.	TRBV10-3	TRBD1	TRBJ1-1	TGTGCCATCAGCGGACAGGTCGACACTGAAGCTTTCTTT	CAISGQVDTEAFF
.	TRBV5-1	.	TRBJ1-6	TGCGCCAGCACTCTACAGGGTTCCACGGATTCACCCCTCCACTTT	CASTLQGSTDSPLHF
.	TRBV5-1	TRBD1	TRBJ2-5	TGCGCCAGCAGCACCCCAGGGGGCGCGACCCAGTACTTC	CASSTPGGATQYF
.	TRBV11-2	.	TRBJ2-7	TGTGCCAGCAGCTTATTCATAGACGAGCAGTACTTC	CASSLFIDEQYF
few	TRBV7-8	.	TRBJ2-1	TGTGCCAGCAGCTTAGGACTAATCAATGAGCAGTTCTTC	CASSLGLINEQFF
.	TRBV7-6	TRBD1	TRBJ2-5	TGTGCCAGCAGCTTATCGATCCGACAGGGTCAAGAGACCCAGTACTTC	CASSLSIRQGQETQYF
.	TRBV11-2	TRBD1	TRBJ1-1	TGTGCCAGCAGCTTAGATCCAACAGGGGGGTTGGCTTTCTTT	CASSLDPTGGLAFF
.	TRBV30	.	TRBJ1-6	TGTGCCTGGAGTGTACAGTGGGCGGGTAATTCACCCCTCCACTTT	CAWSVQWAGNSPLHF
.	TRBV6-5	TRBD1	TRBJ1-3	TGTGCCAGCACCCCGGGACAGGGGTTAGGAAACACCATATATTTT	CASTPGQGLGNTIYF
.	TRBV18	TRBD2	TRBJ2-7	TGTGCCAGCTCACCCCGCGGGGGGGGAGAGCAGTACTTC	CASSPRGGGEQYF
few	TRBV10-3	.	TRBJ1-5	TGTGCCATCAGTGAGTCTAATTCAGTAACCGCCCGGGTGCCCCAGCATTTT	CAISESNSVTARVPQHF
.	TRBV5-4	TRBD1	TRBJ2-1	TGTGCCAGCAGCCCAGGGGGTCCGAGACCTCCCTCCTACAATGAGCAGTTCTTC	CASSPGGPRPPSYNEQFF
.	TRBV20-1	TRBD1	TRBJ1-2	TGCAGTGCCCGACAGGGCAGAGGCTACACCTTC	CSARQGRGYTF
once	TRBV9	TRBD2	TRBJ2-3	TGTGCCAGCAGCGTAGGAAATCTTTGGGGTAGCGGGGGAACAGATACGCAGTATTTT	CASSVGNLWGSGGTDTQYF
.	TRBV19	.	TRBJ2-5	TGTGCCAGTAGTATAGACCAGAAAGGGGGTAAAGAGACCCAGTACTTC	CASSIDQKGGKETQYF
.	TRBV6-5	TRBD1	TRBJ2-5	TGTGCCAGCACAAGTACAGGGGGCGGCGAGACCCAGTACTTC	CASTSTGGGETQYF
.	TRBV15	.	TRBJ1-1	TGTGCCACCAGCAGGAGCTGGGAAGCTTTCTTT	CATSRSWEAFF